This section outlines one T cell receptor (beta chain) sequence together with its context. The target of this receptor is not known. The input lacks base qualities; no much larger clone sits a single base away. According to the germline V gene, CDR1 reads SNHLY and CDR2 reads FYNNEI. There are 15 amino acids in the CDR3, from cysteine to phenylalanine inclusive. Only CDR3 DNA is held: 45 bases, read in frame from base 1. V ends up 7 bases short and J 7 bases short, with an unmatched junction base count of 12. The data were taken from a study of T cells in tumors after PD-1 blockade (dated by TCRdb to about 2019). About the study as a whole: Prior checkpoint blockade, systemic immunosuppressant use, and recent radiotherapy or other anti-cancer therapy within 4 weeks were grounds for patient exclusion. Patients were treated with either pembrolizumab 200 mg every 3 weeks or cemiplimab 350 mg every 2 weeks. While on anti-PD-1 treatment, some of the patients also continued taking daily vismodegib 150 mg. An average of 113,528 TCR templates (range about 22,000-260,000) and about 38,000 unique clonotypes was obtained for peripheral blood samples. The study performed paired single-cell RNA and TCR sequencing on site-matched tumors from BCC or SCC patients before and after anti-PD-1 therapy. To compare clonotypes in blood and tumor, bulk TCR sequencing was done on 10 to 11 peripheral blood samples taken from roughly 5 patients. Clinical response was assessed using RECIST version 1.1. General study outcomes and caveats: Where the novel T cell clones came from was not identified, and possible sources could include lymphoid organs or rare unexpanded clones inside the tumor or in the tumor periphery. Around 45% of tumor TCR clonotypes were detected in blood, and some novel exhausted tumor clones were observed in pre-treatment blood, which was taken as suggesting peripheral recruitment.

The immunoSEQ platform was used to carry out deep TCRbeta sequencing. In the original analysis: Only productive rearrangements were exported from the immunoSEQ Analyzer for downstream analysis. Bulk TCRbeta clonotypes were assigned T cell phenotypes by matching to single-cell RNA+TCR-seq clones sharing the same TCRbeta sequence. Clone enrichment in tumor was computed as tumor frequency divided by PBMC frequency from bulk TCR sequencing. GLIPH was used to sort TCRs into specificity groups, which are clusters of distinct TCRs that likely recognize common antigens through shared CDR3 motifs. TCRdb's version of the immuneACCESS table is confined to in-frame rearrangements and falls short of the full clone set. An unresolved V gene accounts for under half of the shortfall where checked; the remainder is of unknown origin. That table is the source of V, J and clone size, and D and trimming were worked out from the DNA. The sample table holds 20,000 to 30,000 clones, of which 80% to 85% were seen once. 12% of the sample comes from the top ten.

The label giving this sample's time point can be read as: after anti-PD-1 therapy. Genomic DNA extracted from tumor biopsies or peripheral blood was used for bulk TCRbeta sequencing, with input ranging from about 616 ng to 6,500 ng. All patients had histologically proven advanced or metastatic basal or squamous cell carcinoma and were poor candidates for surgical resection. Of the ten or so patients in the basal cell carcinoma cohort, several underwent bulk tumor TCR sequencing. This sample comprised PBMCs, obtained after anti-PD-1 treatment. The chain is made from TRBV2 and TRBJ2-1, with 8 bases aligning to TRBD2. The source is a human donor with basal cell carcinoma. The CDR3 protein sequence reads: CASNQRGTRANEQFF. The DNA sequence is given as TGTGCCAGCAACCAGCGGGGGACTCGGGCAAATGAGCAGTTCTTC.